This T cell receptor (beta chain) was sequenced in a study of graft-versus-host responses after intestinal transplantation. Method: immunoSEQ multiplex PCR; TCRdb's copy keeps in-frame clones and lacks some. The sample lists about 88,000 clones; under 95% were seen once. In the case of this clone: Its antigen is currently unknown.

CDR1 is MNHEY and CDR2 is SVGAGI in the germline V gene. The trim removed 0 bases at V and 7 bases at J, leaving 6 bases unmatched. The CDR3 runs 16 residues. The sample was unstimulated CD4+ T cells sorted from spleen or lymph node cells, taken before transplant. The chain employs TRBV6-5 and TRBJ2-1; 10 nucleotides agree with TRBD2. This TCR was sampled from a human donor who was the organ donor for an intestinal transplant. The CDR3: CASSYSASGRMNEQFF. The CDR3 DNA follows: TGTGCCAGCAGTTACTCGGCTAGCGGGAGAATGAATGAGCAGTTCTTC.